This passage covers 8 T cell receptor beta chains from one sample sequenced in a study of patients and donors after allogeneic stem cell transplantation. TCRdb re-called the RT-PCR reads with MiXCR, one entry per CDR3 protein. The sample has about a million distinct CDR3 sequences, roughly 18% seen once. Sequenced: blood, either unsorted or a sorted T cell fraction (not recorded which). The receptor source for this set is a human donor who was either an allogeneic HSCT recipient or a stem cell or donor lymphocyte infusion donor (not recorded which). It is not recorded whose cells these are; they may come from a transplant donor.

This clonotype was seen repeatedly, ten times or more. The chain couples TRBV12-3 or TRBV12-4 to TRBJ1-3; D is uncertain. Trimming took off 7 bases at V and 0 bases at J, with 13 bases between the two ends. The CDR3 totals 15 residues. The CDR3 spells CASTPRGSSGNTIYF. CDR3 in DNA: TGTGCCAGCACCCCGCGAGGGAGCTCTGGAAACACCATATATTTT.

This clonotype showed up just a few times. V usage is TRBV6-5 and J usage is TRBJ2-2; 9 positions match TRBD1. The CDR3 consists of 16 residues. The V segment lost 2 bases and the J segment 3 bases; nucleotides outside the gene matches: 4. Germline V CDR1 and CDR2: MNHEY, SVGAGI. The chain's CDR3 is CASSYPTGGDTGELFF. CDR3 in DNA: TGTGCCAGCAGTTACCCTACAGGGGGCGACACCGGGGAGCTGTTTTTT.

This chain connects TRBV28 to TRBJ2-7, with D unresolved. The CDR3 has 12 residues. Per germline, CDR1 MDHEN and CDR2 SYDVKM. V dropped 5 bases and J dropped 3 bases, with 8 bases sitting between them. Here the CDR3 reads CASSLIFYEQYF. CDR3 nucleotides: TGTGCCAGCAGTCTTATATTCTACGAGCAGTACTTC.

The genes are TRBV3-1 and TRBJ2-5; the match to TRBD1 covers 9 bases. This CDR3 spans 16 amino acids. J gave up 5 bases and V 4 bases, and 11 bases lay outside the gene matches. The germline V gene has CDR1 LGHDT and CDR2 YNNKEL (reference sequence). CDR3 DNA: TGTGCCAGCAGCCCCCCGCCCGGACAGGGGAGGGAGACCCAGTACTTC. Its protein product is CASSPPPGQGRETQYF.

The table lists this clonotype with a few counts. This chain links TRBV12-3 or TRBV12-4 with TRBJ1-2, with a tentative D call TRBD1 (6 bases). Trimming took off 5 bases at V and 3 bases at J, with 19 bases between the two ends. The CDR3 contains 16 residues. CDR3 sequence (DNA): TGTGCCAGCAGTCGCAAGATACTCAGGGGATACTATGGCTACACCTTC. It is translated as CASSRKILRGYYGYTF.

The chain recombines TRBV7-2 with TRBJ2-1, with TRBD2 identical over 9 bases. This CDR3 region has 16 residues. J lost 4 bases, V lost 7 bases, and 11 bases had no gene match. The germline CDR1 and CDR2 sequences are SGHTA and FQGNSA. DNA of the CDR3: TGTGCCAGCACCCTGGGGTCAGCGGGGGGTTACAATGAGCAGTTCTTC. Residues: CASTLGSAGGYNEQFF.

The CDR3 loop reads CASSEVGTATYEQYF. The CDR3 bases are TGTGCCAGCAGTGAAGTAGGGACAGCGACCTACGAGCAGTACTTC. The chain couples TRBV2 to TRBJ2-7, with 7 nucleotides matching TRBD1. The germline V gene has CDR1 SNHLY and CDR2 FYNNEI. Trimming at V came to 1 base and at J to 2 bases, leaving 5 bases not matched to a gene. The CDR3 runs 15 residues.

This chain connects TRBV10-3 to TRBJ1-1, with D tentatively TRBD1 (5 bases). V gave up 0 bases and J gave up 1 base, with 9 bases separating them. This CDR3 is built from 15 residues. Germline V gene sequence: CDR1 ENHRY, CDR2 SYGVKD. This CDR3 reads CAISESSGGNTEAFF. The CDR3, as DNA: TGTGCCATCAGTGAGTCAAGTGGGGGGAACACTGAAGCTTTCTTT.